The rows below give T cell receptor beta chains drawn from one sample of a study of human T cells and chemical hapten exposure. MiXCR was run by TCRdb on the RACE reads, yielding one entry per CDR3 protein. The data show 95,000 or so distinct CDR3 sequences, with roughly an eighth seen just once and 3% to 4% held by the top ten. This specimen consisted of whole blood, obtained in connection with sensitization to the hapten diphenylcyclopropenone (DPC). These receptors were taken from a woman aged 40 to 49 with alopecia areata. Some clones in this sample may be carry-over from other donors' samples. CDR3s include the opening cysteine and the closing phenylalanine or tryptophan. The D gene is left open where the match is weak. Size is stated for part of the rows, as once, few or many counts, or as a class when the clone is expanded.

TGTGCCAGCAGTTACGATCGAAATCAGCCCCAGCATTTT	CASSYDRNQPQHF	TRBV6-5	TRBJ1-5	.	.
TGTGCCAGCAGTTCTGTCCGGGACAGGTTAGGAAGGTTGAAGACCCAGTACTTC	CASSSVRDRLGRLKTQYF	TRBV12-3/TRBV12-4	TRBJ2-5	few	TRBD1
TGTGCCAGCAGACCCGATAGGACAGGGGGGACCGGGGAGCTGTTTTTT	CASRPDRTGGTGELFF	TRBV12-3/TRBV12-4	TRBJ2-2	many	TRBD1
TGTGCCAGCAGTTTTAGCGGATCCTATCAGCCCCAGCATTTT	CASSFSGSYQPQHF	TRBV27	TRBJ1-5	many	.
TGCAGTGCTAGAGGACAGTTCTCTGGAAACACCATATATTTT	CSARGQFSGNTIYF	TRBV20-1	TRBJ1-3	many	.
TGCAGCGTTGAAGTTCGGACAGGGGGCCTAGACTACGAGCAGTACTTC	CSVEVRTGGLDYEQYF	TRBV29-1	TRBJ2-7	many	TRBD1
TGTGCCATCAGTGGGGGGAAGACCCAGTACTTC	CAISGGKTQYF	TRBV10-3	TRBJ2-5	few	.
TGTGCCAGCAGCTTAGTTGCGAGTGAAAAACTGTTTTTT	CASSLVASEKLFF	TRBV7-8	TRBJ1-4	.	.
TGTGCCAGCAGCGCCCAGGGAAACACCATATATTTT	CASSAQGNTIYF	TRBV9	TRBJ1-3	many	.
TGTGCCAGCAGTGAACAGGGGGTAGGTCAGCCCCAGCATTTT	CASSEQGVGQPQHF	TRBV6-1	TRBJ1-5	many	TRBD1
TGTGCCAGCAGGCCCAGGGGGGGCTGGGAACAGAACGGTGAAGCTTTCTTT	CASRPRGGWEQNGEAFF	TRBV7-2	TRBJ1-1	few	TRBD1
TGTGCCAGCAGTAGCTATTCAGGGGGCAGCACTGAAGCTTTCTTT	CASSSYSGGSTEAFF	TRBV27	TRBJ1-1	few	TRBD1
TGTGCCACCAGTGAAACAACTAGCGGGACAGATACGCAGTATTTT	CATSETTSGTDTQYF	TRBV24-1	TRBJ2-3	few	TRBD2
TGTGCCAGCAGCTGGGGGTCGGGGGGCACTGAAGCTTTCTTT	CASSWGSGGTEAFF	TRBV7-2	TRBJ1-1	many	.
TGTGCCAGCAGCCAGGTCCGGCCGCCCGACGATACGCAGTATTTT	CASSQVRPPDDTQYF	TRBV3-1	TRBJ2-3	few	.
TGCGCCAGCAGCGGGGGACTAGCGGGGAACCAAGAGACCCAGTACTTC	CASSGGLAGNQETQYF	TRBV10-1	TRBJ2-5	few	TRBD2
TGTGCCAGCAGTACTCTGGGACTGGGGAACTCAGATACGCAGTATTTT	CASSTLGLGNSDTQYF	TRBV27	TRBJ2-3	.	.
TGTGCCATCAGTGAGTTGGATACGCAGTATTTT	CAISELDTQYF	TRBV10-3	TRBJ2-3	many	.